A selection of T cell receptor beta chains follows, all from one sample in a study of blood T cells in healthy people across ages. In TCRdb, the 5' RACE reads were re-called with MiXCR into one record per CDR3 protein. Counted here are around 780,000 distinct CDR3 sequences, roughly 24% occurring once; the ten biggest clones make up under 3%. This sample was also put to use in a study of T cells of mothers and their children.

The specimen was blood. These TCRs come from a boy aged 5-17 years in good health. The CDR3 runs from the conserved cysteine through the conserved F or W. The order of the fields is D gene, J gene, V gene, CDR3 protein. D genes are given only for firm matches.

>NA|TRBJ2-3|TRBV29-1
CSVEGGGQGDTQYF
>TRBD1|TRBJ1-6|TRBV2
CASSEGTGDNSPLHF
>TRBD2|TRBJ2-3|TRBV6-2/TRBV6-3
CASQLAGADTQYF
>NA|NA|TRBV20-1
CSATLPSSEQFF
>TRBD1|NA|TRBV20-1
CSARDRDRGQMSEQFF
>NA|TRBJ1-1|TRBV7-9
CASTSKRGIPNTEAFF
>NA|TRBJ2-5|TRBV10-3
CAISEGMSYQETQYF
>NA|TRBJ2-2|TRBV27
CASSFGYYGQSYTGELFF
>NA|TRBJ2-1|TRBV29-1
CSGWTYNEQFF
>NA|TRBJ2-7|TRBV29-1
CSAYGEQGNAYVQYF
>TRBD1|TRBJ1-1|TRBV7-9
CASRPLQGAVDTEAFF
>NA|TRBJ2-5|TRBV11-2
CASSLGVTDYTTQYF
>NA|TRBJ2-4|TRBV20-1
CSARAAAQTGRKNIQYF